The present T cell receptor beta chain was sequenced within a study of T cell repertoires in cytomegalovirus infection. Study-wide points: Based on cumulative public TCR beta family frequency, carriers of CMV plus the relevant HLA were identified.

J gave up 2 bases and V 4 bases, and 13 bases lay outside the gene matches. This CDR3 comprises 19 residues. The V gene's germline CDR1 is SGHVS and CDR2 FQNEAQ. This clonotype has ten or more counts. No antigen is known for it. TCRdb processed the reads anew with MiXCR; each CDR3 protein has one entry. Of 200,000 to 300,000 distinct CDR3 sequences in the sample, roughly 10% are singletons; the top ten hold roughly 16%. The J gene is TRBJ2-3, the V gene TRBV7-8; 12 nucleotides agree with TRBD2. This TCR was recovered from a human donor in good health (CMV status not recorded). Some clones in this sample may be carry-over from other donors' samples. What was sequenced was PBMCs. CDR3 DNA sequence: TGTGCCAGCAGCTCCCGGCTAAGGACTAGCGGGGCAACCACAGATACGCAGTATTTT. Amino acids: CASSSRLRTSGATTDTQYF.